This T cell receptor (beta chain) derives from a study of cytomegalovirus exposure and HLA in healthy donors (TCRdb year 2017). Context from the whole study: According to a later analysis, the roughly 120 validation repertoires were produced on the same platform as the roughly 700 repertoires of the first cohort. The study aimed to test whether signatures of past pathogen exposure could be identified by cataloging public T cell receptors. In addition to the first cohort of hundreds of subjects, a separate validation cohort of 120 different subjects was used. The study combined high-throughput TCR immunosequencing, statistical association of individual TCRs with disease status, and machine learning to predict cytomegalovirus infection status. The full study reports these points: All 130 or so repertoires were used to score co-occurrence in the validation cohort in a later analysis, because that analysis had no HLA typing for the cohort. In vitro tests confirmed that a few of the cytomegalovirus-associated TCR beta chains recognize cytomegalovirus antigens. A total of about 180 TCR beta chains were listed by the study as associated with cytomegalovirus. The authors suggested that the approach could potentially be extended to other disease states and immunological phenotypes. Subsequent analysis determined that TCRs grouped into clusters in the first cohort also showed a tendency toward co-occurrence across the roughly 130 validation repertoires, and 85% to 95% of cluster scores exceeded 0. While some public TCRs were present in many individuals, most TCR sequences turned up only very rarely across donors. The classifier was reported to diagnose cytomegalovirus status with high specificity and sensitivity in both the original cohort and the validation cohort.

Donors formed part of the validation cohort, which comprised fewer than 150 subjects and was distinct from the first cohort of some 700 subjects. The junction shows trimming of 6 bases on V and 2 bases on J, plus 14 bases between the germline ends. The CDR3 holds 15 amino acids from the cysteine to the phenylalanine. Left in the record is the CDR3 DNA by itself, 45 bases read in frame from the first base. CDR1 and CDR2 (MDHEN, SYDVKM) derive from the germline V gene. The method was the immunoSEQ multiplex PCR assay. In the authors' own workflow: A statistical classification framework was built to diagnose cytomegalovirus status from the catalog of TCR beta chain sequences. Drawn from immuneACCESS, this table holds only the in-frame rearrangements with V and J called that TCRdb kept. Clones are partly lost; checked studies trace under half to an unresolved V gene and leave the rest unexplained. V, J and clone size reflect that table, while D and trimming were determined from the DNA. The sample data list some 120,000 clones, and roughly 89% of these were observed just once. The ten largest clonotypes hold about 1.9% of the sample.

Concerning this clone itself: It lacks a known antigen. No much larger clonotype is one base removed from it; base qualities were not supplied.

Here the chain combines TRBV28 and TRBJ2-1; the D region possibly corresponds to TRBD2 (5 bases align). This clonotype originated in a woman aged 18-35 years in good health and CMV-seronegative. The sample taken for sequencing was PBMCs. The CDR3 region reads CASRDGMIAYNEQFF. At the DNA level, the sequence is TGTGCCAGCAGGGACGGGATGATCGCCTACAATGAGCAGTTCTTC.